A single sample gave rise to the 6 T cell receptor beta chains below, sequenced in a study of blood T cells in healthy people across ages. Next came a second PCR, run for roughly 7 to 12 cycles, which used a sample-barcoded 5' primer along with a J-beta primer mix. TCRdb re-called the 5' RACE reads through MiXCR, storing one row per CDR3 protein. Of 500,000 to 650,000 distinct CDR3 sequences listed, about 27% are singletons. These same records also appear under a second study, on T cells of mothers and their children.

Specimen: blood. All receptors come from a boy aged 2 to 10 in good health.

The sample holds one count of this clonotype. One end of the junction varies from germline; a read error may be responsible. The genes are TRBV9 and TRBJ2-4; the match to TRBD2 covers 7 bases. The CDR3 contains 13 residues. Germline-derived CDR1 and CDR2 are SGDLS and YYNGEE. CDR3 amino acids: CASSGLAKNIRYF. For the CDR3, the DNA is TGTGCCAGCAGCGGACTAGCCAAAAACATTCGGTACTTC.

V is TRBV29-1 and J is TRBJ1-1, with D maybe TRBD1 (6 bases). Germline assignment: CDR1 SQVTM and CDR2 ANQGSEA. The ends were cut back, 6 bases at V and 5 bases at J, with 19 bases in the middle. CDR3 length: 14 amino acids. For the CDR3, the DNA is TGCAGCGTGGCCCCCGCCGGGACAAAAACTGAAGCTTTCTTT. The encoded protein is CSVAPAGTKTEAFF. Filled out from reference TRBV29-1 and TRBJ1-1, the complete variable domain reads SAVISQKPSRDICQRGTSLTIQCQVDSQVTMMFWYRQQPGQSLTLIATANQGSEATYESGFVIDKFPISRPNLTFSTLTVSNMSPEDSSIYLCSVAPAGTKTEAFFGQGTRLTVV.

This clonotype was seen more than once but under ten times. The chain employs TRBV2 and TRBJ1-1; 8 nucleotides align to TRBD1. Germline V gene lookup returns CDR1 SNHLY and CDR2 FYNNEI. CDR3 size: 13 residues. V gave up 6 bases and J gave up 5 bases; unmatched junction bases: 5. As DNA, the CDR3 is TGTGCCAGCAGACAGGGGGAAGGGACTGAAGCTTTCTTT. Its protein is CASRQGEGTEAFF.

The table lists this clonotype with a few counts. The chain recombines TRBV11-2 with TRBJ1-4; D might be TRBD1 (6 bases). Germline-derived CDR1 and CDR2 are SGHAT and FQNNGV. This CDR3 spans 16 amino acids. Trimming left V 7 bases short and J 2 bases short, with 17 bases between. The CDR3, as DNA: TGTGCCAGCACCCCATGGGGGGCGCAGACTAATGAAAAACTGTTTTTT. Its protein product is CASTPWGAQTNEKLFF. The entire variable domain, with the rest obtained from reference TRBV11-2 and TRBJ1-4, is as follows: EAGVAQSPRYKIIEKRQSVAFWCNPISGHATLYWYQQILGQGPKLLIQFQNNGVVDDSQLPKDRFSAERLKGVDSTLKIQPAKLEDSAVYLCASTPWGAQTNEKLFFGSGTQLSVL.

This clonotype showed up just a few times. The V and J genes are TRBV21-1 and TRBJ1-1; TRBD1 is the table's D call and was not checked against the DNA. TRBV21-1 is given as a pseudogene. This CDR3 is 14 amino acids long. CDR3 sequence: CASIQQGARTEAFF. DNA of the CDR3: TGTGCCAGCATCCAACAGGGGGCGCGTACTGAAGCTTTCTTT.

This clonotype turned up a few times. V gene TRBV29-1 combines with J gene TRBJ1-5, with 7 bases matching TRBD1. The V segment lost 6 bases and the J segment 0 bases; nucleotides outside the gene matches: 11. This CDR3 region has 16 residues. Looked up from germline, CDR1 is SQVTM and CDR2 is ANQGSEA. The CDR3 DNA sequence: TGCAGCGTCACCTTCGGGACAGAATATAGCAATCAGCCCCAGCATTTT. It specifies CSVTFGTEYSNQPQHF. Full variable domain (missing parts from reference TRBV29-1 and TRBJ1-5): SAVISQKPSRDICQRGTSLTIQCQVDSQVTMMFWYRQQPGQSLTLIATANQGSEATYESGFVIDKFPISRPNLTFSTLTVSNMSPEDSSIYLCSVTFGTEYSNQPQHFGDGTRLSIL.